Presented here are 3 T cell receptor beta chains from one specimen sequenced in a study of shared clonotypes between healthy human individuals. Here immunoSEQ multiplex PCR was the method, and the copy in TCRdb shows in-frame clones only, minus some. Of 2 million to 2.5 million clones in the sample, around 93% were seen once. Sequencing input: naive CD4+ T cells from PBMCs. Documented subset: CD45RA+ positively selected. The receptors shown here come from a man aged 18 to 29 in good health. Some clones in this sample may be carry-over from other donors' samples.

This clone was observed once. The chain links TRBV15 to TRBJ2-5; D call uncertain. V gave up 5 bases and J gave up 2 bases, with 12 bases separating them. Germline V gene lookup returns CDR1 LNHNV and CDR2 YYDKDF (reference sequence). The CDR3 length is 14 residues. CDR3 region: CATSVGFGQETQYF. CDR3 in DNA: TGTGCCACCAGCGTGGGATTTGGACAAGAGACCCAGTACTTC.

Regarding this clone: The same CDR3 can be traced to other DNA sequences in this sample. The chain uses TRBV18 and TRBJ1-2; possibly TRBD1 for D (5 bases). The CDR3 has 13 residues. The V end was cut by 2 bases, the J end by 1 base, with 5 bases between. Germline V gene sequence: CDR1 KGHSH, CDR2 LQKENI. The CDR3 here is CASSPDSNYGYTF. In DNA, the CDR3 is TGTGCCAGCTCACCAGACAGTAACTATGGCTACACCTTC.

The rearrangement joins TRBV6-6 to TRBJ2-1, with 10 bases that match TRBD2. The CDR3 has 15 residues. Germline CDR1 and CDR2: MNHNY and SVGAGI (reference sequence). V shed 4 bases, J shed 2 bases, and the junction held 2 bases outside the gene matches. The CDR3 DNA reads TGTGCCAGCAGTTTAGCGGGAGGCCCCTACAATGAGCAGTTCTTC. Translating gives CASSLAGGPYNEQFF.